This entry describes one TCR beta chain. Between the trimmed V and J ends, which lost 5 bases and 0 bases, there was a span of 10 bases. CDR3 length: 13 residues. Germline V gene sequence: CDR1 SQVTM, CDR2 ANQGSEA. The sample belongs to a study of T cell changes during pregnancy in multiple sclerosis. Method: immunoSEQ multiplex PCR; TCRdb's copy keeps in-frame clones and lacks some. The repertoire includes about 30,000 clones, about 93% of them detected once, and 0.43% sits in the top ten. The chain has TRBV29-1 and TRBJ1-1; maybe TRBD1 (6 bases). The sample in question was CD4+ T cells from peripheral blood mononuclear cells, obtained after pregnancy. The receptor was derived from a female donor with multiple sclerosis, enrolled in a pregnancy study. CDR3 in amino acids: CSVPGHLNTEAFF. The CDR3 DNA reads TGCAGCGTTCCGGGACACTTGAACACTGAAGCTTTCTTT.